Listed here are 13 T cell receptor beta chains from one sample, sequenced in a study of T cells in narcolepsy. Profiled with immunoSEQ multiplex PCR; TCRdb holds only in-frame clones, not every one. The sample lists about 30,000 clones; around four fifths were seen once. Sequencing used CD45RA- memory CD4+ T cells from PBMCs. Source of these receptors: a human donor with narcolepsy.

The chain couples TRBV11-2 to TRBJ2-7; 7 nucleotides align to TRBD1. The CDR3 length is 12 residues. The V gene's germline CDR1 is SGHAT and CDR2 FQNNGV. The J segment lost 4 bases and the V segment lost 5 bases, leaving 2 bases of the junction unmatched. CDR3 nucleotides: TGTGCCAGCAGCCTACAGGGGTACGAGCAGTACTTC. This translates into CASSLQGYEQYF. Using reference TRBV11-2 and TRBJ2-7 for the parts outside the CDR3, the full variable domain is EAGVAQSPRYKIIEKRQSVAFWCNPISGHATLYWYQQILGQGPKLLIQFQNNGVVDDSQLPKDRFSAERLKGVDSTLKIQPAKLEDSAVYLCASSLQGYEQYFGPGTRLTVT.

The V and J genes are TRBV9 and TRBJ2-1, with 12 bases fitting TRBD2. Looked up from germline, CDR1 is SGDLS and CDR2 is YYNGEE. With V trimmed by 3 bases and J by 12 bases, 13 bases remained unmatched. This CDR3 region has 16 residues. DNA of the CDR3: TGTGCCAGCAGCGCTCGGACTAGCGGGACGGGTGGAGGGCAGTTCTTC. Translating gives CASSARTSGTGGGQFF.

The chain combines TRBV7-9 with TRBJ2-3, with D unresolved. This CDR3 has 14 amino acids. Between the trimmed V and J ends, which lost 5 bases and 1 base, there was a span of 10 bases. Germline V gene data show CDR1 as SEHNR and CDR2 as FQNEAQ (reference sequence). The CDR3, as DNA: TGTGCCAGCAGCCACCCTCCCCGCACAGATACGCAGTATTTT. Its protein is CASSHPPRTDTQYF.

The chain employs TRBV7-9 and TRBJ2-3, with unresolved D. Germline V gives CDR1 SEHNR, CDR2 FQNEAQ (reference sequence). Trimming pared 1 base from V and 2 bases from J, leaving 13 bases between. The CDR3 sequence is 16 residues long. For the CDR3, the DNA is TGTGCCAGCAGCTTAGGCGTGGTGACTCACACAGATACGCAGTATTTT. Translated, it gives CASSLGVVTHTDTQYF.

This clone has more than one count but fewer than ten. The V and J genes are TRBV2 and TRBJ1-4, with D possibly matching TRBD1 (5 bases). Trimming removed 11 bases from V and 5 bases from J, with 18 bases in between. CDR3 length equals 14 residues. The germline gives CDR1 SNHLY, CDR2 FYNNEI. The CDR3 sequence: CAASRGRGNEKLFF. CDR3 DNA sequence: TGTGCCGCTTCAAGGGGCAGAGGAAATGAAAAACTGTTTTTT.

This clone turned up a few times. The rearrangement uses TRBV28 and TRBJ1-5; D call uncertain. The CDR3 has 12 amino acids. The germline gives CDR1 MDHEN, CDR2 SYDVKM. The V end was cut by 6 bases, the J end by 7 bases, with 10 bases between. The CDR3 here is CASSPHVQPQHF. The CDR3 DNA follows: TGTGCCAGCAGCCCCCACGTGCAGCCCCAGCATTTT.

The gene calls are TRBV2 and TRBJ1-6; D is undetermined. Trimming cost V 5 bases and J 2 bases, with 10 bases left between them. CDR3 length: 15 amino acids. The V gene's germline CDR1 is SNHLY and CDR2 FYNNEI. The CDR3 loop reads CASSLDRTYNSPLHF. DNA of the CDR3: TGTGCCAGCAGTTTGGACCGGACCTATAATTCACCCCTCCACTTT.

The chain carries TRBV5-1 and TRBJ1-1, with D possibly matching TRBD1 (6 bases). This CDR3 has 18 amino acids. Germline CDR1 reads SGHRS; CDR2 reads YFSETQ. The V gene lost 0 bases and the J gene lost 0 bases, with 18 bases spanning the gap. CDR3 sequence: CASSLGLGWGALNTEAFF. CDR3 nucleotides: TGCGCCAGCAGCTTGGGGTTGGGTTGGGGGGCCCTGAACACTGAAGCTTTCTTT.

CDR3 amino acids: CASRQGPGEQYF. DNA of the CDR3: TGTGCCAGCAGGCAGGGACCTGGTGAGCAGTACTTC. V usage is TRBV6-5 and J usage is TRBJ2-7, with D perhaps given as TRBD1 or TRBD2 (5 bases each). CDR1 and CDR2 from the germline V gene are MNHEY and SVGAGI. V dropped 6 bases and J dropped 7 bases, with 13 bases sitting between them. The CDR3 is made up of 12 amino acids.

The gene calls are TRBV2 and TRBJ1-5; 8 nucleotides align to TRBD1. V trimming: 5 bases; J trimming: 4 bases; junction bases outside the gene matches: 7. The CDR3 totals 15 residues. The germline V gene encodes CDR1 SNHLY and CDR2 FYNNEI. The DNA for the CDR3 is TGTGCCAGCAGTTCGGACAGGGTGGGGAATCAGCCCCAGCATTTT. Protein sequence: CASSSDRVGNQPQHF. Full variable domain (remainder filled in from reference TRBV2 and TRBJ1-5): EPEVTQTPSHQVTQMGQEVILRCVPISNHLYFYWYRQILGQKVEFLVSFYNNEISEKSEIFDDQFSVERPDGSNFTLKIRSTKLEDSAMYFCASSSDRVGNQPQHFGDGTRLSIL.

V usage is TRBV6-5 and J usage is TRBJ2-1, with 9 bases fitting TRBD2. J was trimmed by 10 bases and V by 6 bases; bases with no gene match: 13. CDR3 length: 15 amino acids. Germline CDR1 MNHEY, CDR2 SVGAGI. The CDR3 loop reads CASSPTYGLATEQFF. In DNA, the CDR3 is TGTGCCAGCAGCCCAACGTACGGACTAGCGACCGAGCAGTTCTTC.

In this sample, this clone turned up once. This chain links TRBV14 with TRBJ2-3, with TRBD2 matching over 8 bases. In germline, CDR1 is SGHDN, CDR2 FVKESK. The CDR3 is 16 amino acids. Losses at the gene ends were 4 bases for V and 5 bases for J; bases not matched to a gene: 11. The DNA for the CDR3 is TGTGCCAGCAGCCGAGTACCGGGACTAGTTGGAGATACGCAGTATTTT. Translated: CASSRVPGLVGDTQYF.

The DNA of the CDR3 is TGTGCCAGCACCCCGACAGGGGGAGAGACCCAGTACTTC. Encoded protein: CASTPTGGETQYF. The chain uses TRBV7-6 and TRBJ2-5; 9 nucleotides match TRBD1. This CDR3 is built from 13 residues. V was clipped by 7 bases and J by 4 bases; unmatched bases: 4. Germline V gene data show CDR1 as SGHVS and CDR2 as FNYEAQ.